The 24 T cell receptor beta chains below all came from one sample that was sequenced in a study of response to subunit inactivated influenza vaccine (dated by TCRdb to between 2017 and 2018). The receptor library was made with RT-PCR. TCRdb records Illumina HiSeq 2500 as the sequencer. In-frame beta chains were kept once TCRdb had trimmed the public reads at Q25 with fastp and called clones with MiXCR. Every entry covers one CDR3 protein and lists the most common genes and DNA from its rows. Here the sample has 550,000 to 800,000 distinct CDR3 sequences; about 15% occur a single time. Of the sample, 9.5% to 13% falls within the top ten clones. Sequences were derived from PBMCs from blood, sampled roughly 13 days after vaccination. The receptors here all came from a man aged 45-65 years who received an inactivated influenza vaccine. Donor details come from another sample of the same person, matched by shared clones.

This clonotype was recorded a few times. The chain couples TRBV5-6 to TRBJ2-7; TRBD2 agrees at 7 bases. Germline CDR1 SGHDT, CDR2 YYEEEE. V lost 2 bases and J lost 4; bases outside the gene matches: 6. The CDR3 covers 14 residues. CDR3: CASSFQRGRYEQYF. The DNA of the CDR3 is TGTGCCAGCAGCTTTCAGCGGGGTAGGTACGAGCAGTACTTC.

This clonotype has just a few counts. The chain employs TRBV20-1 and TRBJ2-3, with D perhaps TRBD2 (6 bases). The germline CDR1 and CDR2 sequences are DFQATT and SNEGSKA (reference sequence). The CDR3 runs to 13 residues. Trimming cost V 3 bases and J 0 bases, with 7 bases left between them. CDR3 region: CSARRGSTDTQYF. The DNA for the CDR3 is TGCAGTGCTAGGCGGGGTAGCACAGATACGCAGTATTTT.

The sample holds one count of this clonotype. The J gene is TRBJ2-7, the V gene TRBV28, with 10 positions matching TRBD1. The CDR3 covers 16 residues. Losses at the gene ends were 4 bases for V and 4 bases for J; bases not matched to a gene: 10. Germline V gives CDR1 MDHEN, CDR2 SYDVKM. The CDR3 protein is CASSWFRGTGAYEQYF. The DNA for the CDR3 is TGTGCCAGCAGTTGGTTCCGGGGGACAGGGGCTTACGAGCAGTACTTC.

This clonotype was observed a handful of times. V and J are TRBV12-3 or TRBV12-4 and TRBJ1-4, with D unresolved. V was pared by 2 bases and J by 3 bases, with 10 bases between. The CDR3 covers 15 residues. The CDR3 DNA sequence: TGTGCCAGCAGTTTATCCGGGTCTCCTAATGAAAAACTGTTTTTT. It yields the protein CASSLSGSPNEKLFF.

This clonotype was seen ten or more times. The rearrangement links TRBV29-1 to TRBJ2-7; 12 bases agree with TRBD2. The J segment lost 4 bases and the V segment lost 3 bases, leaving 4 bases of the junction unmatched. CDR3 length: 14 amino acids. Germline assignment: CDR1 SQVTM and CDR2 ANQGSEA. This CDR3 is CSVETSGRRYEQYF. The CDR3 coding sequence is TGCAGCGTTGAGACTAGCGGGAGAAGGTACGAGCAGTACTTC.

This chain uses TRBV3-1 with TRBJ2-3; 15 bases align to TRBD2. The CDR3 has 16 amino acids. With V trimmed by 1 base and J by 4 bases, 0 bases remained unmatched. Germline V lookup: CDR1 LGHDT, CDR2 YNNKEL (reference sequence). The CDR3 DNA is TGTGCCAGCAGCCAAGGGACTAGCGGGAGGGCAGATACGCAGTATTTT. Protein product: CASSQGTSGRADTQYF.

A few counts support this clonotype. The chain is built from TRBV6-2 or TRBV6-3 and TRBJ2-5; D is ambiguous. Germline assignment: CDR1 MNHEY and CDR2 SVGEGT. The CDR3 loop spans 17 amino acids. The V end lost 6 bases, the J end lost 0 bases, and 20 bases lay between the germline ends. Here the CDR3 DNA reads TGTGCCAGCAGCAACCGCGCCCGTACAATAAACCAAGAGACCCAGTACTTC. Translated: CASSNRARTINQETQYF.

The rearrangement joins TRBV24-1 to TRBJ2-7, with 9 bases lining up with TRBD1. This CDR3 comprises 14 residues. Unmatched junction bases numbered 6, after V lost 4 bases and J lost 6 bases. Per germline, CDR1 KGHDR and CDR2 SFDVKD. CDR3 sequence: CATSDPGQGSEQYF. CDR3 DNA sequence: TGTGCCACCAGTGACCCAGGACAGGGGAGCGAGCAGTACTTC.

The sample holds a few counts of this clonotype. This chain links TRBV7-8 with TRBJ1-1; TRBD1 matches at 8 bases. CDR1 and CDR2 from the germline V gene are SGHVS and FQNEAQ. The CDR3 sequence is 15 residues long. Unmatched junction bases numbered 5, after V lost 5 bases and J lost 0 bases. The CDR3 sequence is CASSRTGTMNTEAFF. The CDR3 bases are TGTGCCAGCAGCAGGACAGGGACCATGAACACTGAAGCTTTCTTT.

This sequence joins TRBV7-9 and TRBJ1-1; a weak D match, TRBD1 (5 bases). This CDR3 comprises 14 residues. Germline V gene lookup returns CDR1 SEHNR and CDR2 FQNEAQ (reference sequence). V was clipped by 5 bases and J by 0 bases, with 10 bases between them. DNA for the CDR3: TGTGCCAGCAGCCGGTGGGGGATGAACACTGAAGCTTTCTTT. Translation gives CASSRWGMNTEAFF.

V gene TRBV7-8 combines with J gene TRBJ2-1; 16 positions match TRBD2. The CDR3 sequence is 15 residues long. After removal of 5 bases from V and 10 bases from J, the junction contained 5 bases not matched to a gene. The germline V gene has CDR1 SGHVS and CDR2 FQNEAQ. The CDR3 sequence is CASSGGLAGGREQFF. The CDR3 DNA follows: TGTGCCAGCAGCGGGGGACTAGCGGGAGGGCGGGAGCAGTTCTTC.

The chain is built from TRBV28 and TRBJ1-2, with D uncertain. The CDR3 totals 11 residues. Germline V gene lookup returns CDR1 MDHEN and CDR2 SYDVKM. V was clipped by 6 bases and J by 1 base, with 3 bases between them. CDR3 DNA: TGTGCCAGCAGACTTAACTATGGCTACACCTTC. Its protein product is CASRLNYGYTF.

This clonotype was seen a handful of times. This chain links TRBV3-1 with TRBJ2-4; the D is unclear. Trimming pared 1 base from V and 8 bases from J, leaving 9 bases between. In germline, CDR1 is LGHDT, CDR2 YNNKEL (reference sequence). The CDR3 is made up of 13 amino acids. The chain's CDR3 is CASSQVLRDIQYF. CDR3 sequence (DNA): TGTGCCAGCAGCCAAGTCCTCCGGGACATTCAGTACTTC. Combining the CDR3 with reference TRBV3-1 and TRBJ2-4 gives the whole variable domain DTAVSQTPKYLVTQMGNDKSIKCEQNLGHDTMYWYKQDSKKFLKIMFSYNNKELIINETVPNRFSPKSPDKAHLNLHINSLELGDSAVYFCASSQVLRDIQYFGAGTRLSVL.

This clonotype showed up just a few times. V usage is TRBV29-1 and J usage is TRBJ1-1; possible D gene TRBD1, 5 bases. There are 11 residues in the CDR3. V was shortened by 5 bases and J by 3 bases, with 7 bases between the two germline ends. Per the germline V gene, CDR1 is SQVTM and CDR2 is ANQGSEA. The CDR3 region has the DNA TGCAGCGTTCGGGGCTACACTGAAGCTTTCTTT. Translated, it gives CSVRGYTEAFF.

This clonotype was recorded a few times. The CDR3 region is CASRNMGYPNEQFF. The CDR3 DNA is TGTGCCAGCAGGAACATGGGATACCCCAATGAGCAGTTCTTC. The chain joins TRBV6-1 to TRBJ2-1; D call uncertain. CDR1 MNHNS and CDR2 SASEGT come from the germline V gene. CDR3 length: 14 residues. Trimming took 6 bases from V and 6 from J, leaving 15 bases between them.

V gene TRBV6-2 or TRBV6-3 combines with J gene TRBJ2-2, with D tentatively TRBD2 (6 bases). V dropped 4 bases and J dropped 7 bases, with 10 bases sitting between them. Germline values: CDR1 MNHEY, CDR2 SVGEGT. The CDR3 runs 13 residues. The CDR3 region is CASSLLAIGELFF. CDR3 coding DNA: TGTGCCAGCAGTTTACTAGCAATCGGGGAGCTGTTTTTT.

For the CDR3, the DNA is TGTGCCAGCAGTCCCCCGGCTAGCGGGGGAACCTACAATGAGCAGTTCTTC. This encodes CASSPPASGGTYNEQFF. V usage is TRBV6-2 or TRBV6-3 and J usage is TRBJ2-1; 10 nucleotides agree with TRBD2. Germline V gene data show CDR1 as MNHEY and CDR2 as SVGEGT. This CDR3 has 17 amino acids. V gave up 5 bases and J gave up 2 bases; unmatched junction bases: 9.

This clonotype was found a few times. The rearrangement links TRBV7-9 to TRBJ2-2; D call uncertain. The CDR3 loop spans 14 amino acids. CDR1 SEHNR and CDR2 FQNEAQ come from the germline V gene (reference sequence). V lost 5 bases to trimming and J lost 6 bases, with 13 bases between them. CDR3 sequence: CASSGAVGAGELFF. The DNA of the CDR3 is TGTGCCAGCAGCGGCGCGGTTGGGGCCGGGGAGCTGTTTTTT.

CDR3: CSASGTSATQETQYF. CDR3 nucleotides: TGCAGTGCTTCAGGGACTAGCGCGACCCAAGAGACCCAGTACTTC. The chain employs TRBV20-1 and TRBJ2-5; 10 nucleotides match TRBD2. This CDR3 region has 15 residues. The germline gives CDR1 DFQATT, CDR2 SNEGSKA (reference sequence). The J segment lost 1 base and the V segment lost 5 bases, leaving 7 bases of the junction unmatched.

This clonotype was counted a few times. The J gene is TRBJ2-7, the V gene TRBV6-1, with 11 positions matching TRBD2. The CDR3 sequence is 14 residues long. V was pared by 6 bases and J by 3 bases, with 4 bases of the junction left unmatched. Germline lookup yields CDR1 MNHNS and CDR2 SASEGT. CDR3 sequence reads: CASRVAGGSYEQYF. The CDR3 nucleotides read TGTGCCAGCAGAGTAGCGGGAGGGAGCTACGAGCAGTACTTC.

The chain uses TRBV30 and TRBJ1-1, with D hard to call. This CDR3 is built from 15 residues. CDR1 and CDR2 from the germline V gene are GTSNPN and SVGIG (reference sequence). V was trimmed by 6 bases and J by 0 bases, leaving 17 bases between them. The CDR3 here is CACTRFFHMNTEAFF. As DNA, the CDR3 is TGTGCCTGTACAAGATTTTTTCACATGAACACTGAAGCTTTCTTT.

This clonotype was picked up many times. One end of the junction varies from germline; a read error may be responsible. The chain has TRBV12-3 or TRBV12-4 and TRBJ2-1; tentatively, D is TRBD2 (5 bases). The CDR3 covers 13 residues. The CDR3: CASSLQGPGEGVF. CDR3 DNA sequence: TGTGCCAGCAGTCTACAAGGGCCTGGCGAGGGTGTCTTC.

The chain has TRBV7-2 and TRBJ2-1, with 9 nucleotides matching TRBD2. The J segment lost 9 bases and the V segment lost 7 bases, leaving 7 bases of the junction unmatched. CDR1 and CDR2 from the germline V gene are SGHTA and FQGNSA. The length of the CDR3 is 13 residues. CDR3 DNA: TGTGCCAGCATCCCGGGACTAGCATTTGAGCAGTTCTTC. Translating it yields CASIPGLAFEQFF. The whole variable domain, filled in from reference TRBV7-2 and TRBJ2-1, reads GAGVSQSPSNKVTEKGKDVELRCDPISGHTALYWYRQSLGQGLEFLIYFQGNSAPDKSGLPSDRFSAERTGGSVSTLTIQRTQQEDSAVYLCASIPGLAFEQFFGPGTRLTVL.

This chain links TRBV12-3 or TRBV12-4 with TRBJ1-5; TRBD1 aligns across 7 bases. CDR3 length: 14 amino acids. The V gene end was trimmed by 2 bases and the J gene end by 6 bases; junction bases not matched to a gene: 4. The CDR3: CASSLRQGGQPQHF. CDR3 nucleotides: TGTGCCAGCAGTTTAAGGCAGGGGGGTCAGCCCCAGCATTTT.